The rows below give T cell receptor beta chains drawn from one sample of a study of CD8 T cells in Susac syndrome. TCRdb fed the immunoSEQ multiplex PCR reads into MiXCR, producing one record per CDR3 protein. Of almost 450,000 distinct CDR3 sequences in the sample, 75% to 90% were seen once. The sample taken for sequencing was CD8+ T cells from PBMCs. The receptor source for this set is a human donor with multiple sclerosis. Both conserved end residues are part of each CDR3. D genes are given only for firm matches. The size of a clone is reported for some rows only, either as once, few or many, or as a class for expanded clones.

V	D	size	J	DNA	CDR3
TRBV12-3/TRBV12-4	NA	NA	TRBJ2-1	TGTGCCAGCAATCCCCCCGGACAAAATAAACCAACCTACAATGAGCAGTTCTTC	CASNPPGQNKPTYNEQFF
TRBV2	TRBD2	NA	TRBJ2-1	TGTGCCAGCAGTGAGGGCGGGGGACTCAATGAGCAGTTCTTC	CASSEGGGLNEQFF
TRBV12-3/TRBV12-4	NA	NA	TRBJ1-2	TGTGCCAGCACCTCGGGTCATGGCTACACCTTC	CASTSGHGYTF
TRBV27	TRBD2	NA	TRBJ2-5	TGTGCCAGCAGTCACGGACTAGCGGGAGATGCGGAGACCCAGTACTTC	CASSHGLAGDAETQYF
TRBV5-5	NA	few	TRBJ1-1	TGTGCCAGCGAGATCGGGGGATCGTCGGAAGCTTTCTTT	CASEIGGSSEAFF
TRBV5-1	TRBD1	NA	TRBJ1-1	TGCGCCAGCAGCTTGGAAGGGACAGCGAACACTGAAGCTTTCTTT	CASSLEGTANTEAFF
TRBV4-1	NA	NA	TRBJ1-5	TGCGCCAGCAGCCAAGGGGGCTTGGATCAGCCCCAGCATTTT	CASSQGGLDQPQHF
TRBV19	TRBD1	NA	TRBJ2-7	TGTGCCAGTAGTACGTCGACAGGGCCCTACGAGCAGTACTTC	CASSTSTGPYEQYF
TRBV30	NA	NA	TRBJ1-6	TGTGCCTGGAGTTACTCTAATTCACCCCTCCACTTT	CAWSYSNSPLHF
TRBV10-3	TRBD1	NA	TRBJ2-5	TGTGCCATCAGTGAGGGGACAGAACAAGAGACCCAGTACTTC	CAISEGTEQETQYF
TRBV6-5	TRBD1	NA	TRBJ1-2	TGTGCCAGCACCTCGGGACAGGACCTCTATGGCCACACCTTC	CASTSGQDLYGHTF
TRBV27	NA	NA	TRBJ2-2	TGTGCCAGCAGTCCGGACGCGAACACCGGGGAGCTGTTTTTT	CASSPDANTGELFF
TRBV20-1	NA	NA	TRBJ2-2	TGCAGTGCTAGAGCCGGGTCCGGCTCGAACACCGGGGAGCTGTTTTTT	CSARAGSGSNTGELFF
TRBV6-5	NA	few	TRBJ2-1	TGTGCCAGCAGTTCTAATGAGCAGTTCTTC	CASSSNEQFF
TRBV30	NA	once	TRBJ2-1	TGTGCCTGGAGCGGACCCTCCTACAATGAGCAGTTCTTC	CAWSGPSYNEQFF
TRBV6-5	TRBD2	NA	TRBJ2-6	TGTGCCAGCAGTTACTACGGGCTAGCGGGATCAGGGGCCAACGTCCTGACTTTC	CASSYYGLAGSGANVLTF
TRBV20-1	TRBD1	once	TRBJ1-2	TGCAGTGCTAGTTTATTGGACAGGGGTAACTATGGCTACACCTTC	CSASLLDRGNYGYTF
TRBV5-5	TRBD1	NA	TRBJ1-2	TGTGCCAGCAGCTTGGGAGAGGGGGCTGATGGCTACACCTTC	CASSLGEGADGYTF
TRBV6-1	NA	few	TRBJ1-5	TGTGCCAGCAGTGAAGTAGGGTGGCAGCCCCAGCATTTT	CASSEVGWQPQHF
TRBV19	NA	NA	TRBJ2-1	TGTGCCAGTACTCGGAGCAATGAGCAGTTCTTC	CASTRSNEQFF
TRBV6-1	NA	NA	TRBJ2-7	TGTGCCAGCAGTGGATGGGCCCTCTCCTACGAGCAGTACTTC	CASSGWALSYEQYF
TRBV20-1	TRBD1	NA	TRBJ1-1	TGCAGTGCTAAGGGGGACAGAACCGGAGTGAGGATGAACACTGAAGCTTTCTTT	CSAKGDRTGVRMNTEAFF
TRBV14	TRBD1	NA	TRBJ2-7	TGTGCCAGCAACTTTGACAGGGCCTACGAGCAGTACTTC	CASNFDRAYEQYF
TRBV5-6	NA	NA	TRBJ1-1	TGTGCCAGCAGCTCCCACGGGGAGGGGTCGTTCACTGAAGCTTTCTTT	CASSSHGEGSFTEAFF
TRBV27	TRBD1	NA	TRBJ1-2	TGTGCCAGCAGTCCTCCCGGGACAGGCTATGGCTACACCTTC	CASSPPGTGYGYTF
TRBV19	TRBD1	NA	TRBJ2-2	TGTGCCAGTAGTATGCCGACAGGGGGCGCAGGATGGGAGCTGTTTTTT	CASSMPTGGAGWELFF
TRBV5-6	NA	few	TRBJ1-1	TGTGCCAGCAGCCCTGTCGGTTTGAACACTGAAGCTTTCTTT	CASSPVGLNTEAFF
TRBV19	NA	NA	TRBJ2-7	TGTGCCAGTAGTGCCTACGACAGATACGAGCAGTACTTC	CASSAYDRYEQYF
TRBV7-6	TRBD2	NA	TRBJ2-1	TGTGCCAGCAGCTCCCAGCGGGAAGCCTCCTACAATGAGCAGTTCTTC	CASSSQREASYNEQFF
TRBV28	NA	NA	TRBJ2-1	TGTGCCAGCAGTTTCGCCAGTAACAATGAGCAGTTCTTC	CASSFASNNEQFF
TRBV28	TRBD1	NA	TRBJ2-7	TGTGCCAGCAGTTTCCCAGGGGGCGACGAGCAGTACTTC	CASSFPGGDEQYF
TRBV25-1	NA	NA	TRBJ2-7	TGTGCCAGCAGTGAATATTTCGATTCGACGGAAGGACATTATCAGTACTTC	CASSEYFDSTEGHYQYF
TRBV12-3/TRBV12-4	TRBD2	NA	TRBJ2-1	TGTGCCAGCAGTTCGAGGACTAGCGGGGGGGGTAATAAGCAGTTCTTC	CASSSRTSGGGNKQFF
TRBV24-1	TRBD2	once	TRBJ2-1	TGTGCCACCAGTGATTCCAGACTAGCGGGTTCCTACAATGAGCAGTTCTTC	CATSDSRLAGSYNEQFF
TRBV27	NA	once	TRBJ2-1	TGTGCCAGCAGTTCGTACTACTCCTACAATGAGCAGTCCTTC	CASSSYYSYNEQSF